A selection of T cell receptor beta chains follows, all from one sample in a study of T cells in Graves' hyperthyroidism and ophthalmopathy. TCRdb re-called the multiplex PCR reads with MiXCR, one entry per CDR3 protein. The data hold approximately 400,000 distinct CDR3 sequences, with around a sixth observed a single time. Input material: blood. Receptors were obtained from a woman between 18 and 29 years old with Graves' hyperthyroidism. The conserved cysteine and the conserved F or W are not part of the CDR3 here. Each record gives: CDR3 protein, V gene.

ACLYRNNIDTQY TRBV12-3/TRBV12-4
SALAARNTDTQY TRBV20-1
ASSLWDSSGQPQH TRBV12-3/TRBV12-4
AKIQGAAGQPQH TRBV11-2
ASSMRAVNTEAF TRBV19
ATSRDRGVPFQETQY TRBV15
ASRAGLAGGNEQF TRBV9
ASSLGPLQY TRBV12-3/TRBV12-4
ASRTGTEKREQETQY TRBV28
ATSQTSGSYTGELF TRBV24-1
ARALAGTFNEQF TRBV2
ASSLARGSGYT TRBV11-1
ASSMGTGAYEQY TRBV19
AIASGANEQF TRBV10-3
SARDADSPNTEAF TRBV20-1
ASSSAGTGGEQY TRBV27
ASSRSLGSAAEAF TRBV19
ASRGRTYNEQF TRBV7-9
SARTSRQTQY TRBV20-1
ASSDPATTGNTIY TRBV7-2
ASSGGGIAGGNNEQF TRBV7-9
ASSFGGFGGQYNQPQH TRBV12-3/TRBV12-4
ASSLRTANTEAF TRBV5-1
ASSSVEKSGANVLT TRBV9
ASSFFPAPYSNQPQH TRBV28
ASSLEGSGVNEQF TRBV5-1
ASSSPRISLKNEQF TRBV5-1
ASSDVGLDTQY TRBV28
AGPNSASATIEQY TRBV2
ASSQRQGLAAF TRBV3-1
ASSLATILTSGTNTGELF TRBV12-3/TRBV12-4
ASSVGGLRTSEQF TRBV9
AGGSYNEQF TRBV12-3/TRBV12-4
ASSLFGAGRAEQY TRBV12-3/TRBV12-4
ASSRGQSFGYT TRBV7-2
ASTQGQGNSPLH TRBV5-1
ASSQDISTGTTARETQY TRBV4-1
ASSLRDRSSYEQY TRBV13
ASSELGQDTQY TRBV10-1
ASSFGTASTDTQY TRBV7-2
ASSLWSGLAKNIQY TRBV7-9
ASGQGSSQPQH TRBV19
ASSLNGAGAYNEQF TRBV27
ASRAGQGAGEQY TRBV28
SARTGARMNTEAF TRBV20-1
ASSKAVKRETQY TRBV6-1
ASSTRLAGYEQY TRBV5-6
ASSLETWETGRRTDTQY TRBV12-3/TRBV12-4